The 2 T cell receptor beta chains given below trace back to one sample, sequenced in a study of cytomegalovirus exposure and HLA in healthy donors. The PCR employed 60 Vbeta primers together with 13 Jbeta primers. Produced via immunoSEQ multiplex PCR; TCRdb's table is partial and in-frame only. Altogether 200,000 to 250,000 clones are present, over 65% being singletons, with the ten largest covering 0.63%. The specimen was PBMCs. The receptors originated from a man aged 18 to 30 in good health and CMV-seronegative.

This clone was seen a few times. The chain combines TRBV6-1 with TRBJ2-5, with D possibly TRBD2 on 6 matching bases. The V and J ends lost 5 bases and 5 bases respectively, with 12 bases between them. Germline lookup yields CDR1 MNHNS and CDR2 SASEGT. CDR3 length equals 13 residues. The CDR3 DNA reads TGTGCCAGCAGTTATGGGGGGAGTGAGACCCAGTACTTC. As protein: CASSYGGSETQYF.

V gene TRBV18 combines with J gene TRBJ2-1, with 12 bases that match TRBD1. V shed 0 bases and J 9 bases; nucleotides not matched to a gene: 3. The germline V gene has CDR1 KGHSH and CDR2 LQKENI. The CDR3 is 15 residues long. The chain's CDR3 is CASSPPGQGAGEQFF. The CDR3 DNA is TGTGCCAGCTCACCACCGGGACAGGGGGCCGGTGAGCAGTTCTTC.